This TCR beta chain comes out of a study of blood T cell repertoires in COVID-19. Study-level information: Both acute and convalescent COVID-19 samples were obtained from the United States, Italy and Spain. T cells, B-cell-depleted T cells, or PBMCs supplied cDNA or gDNA.

In the original workflow: By means of reference gene primer amplification, nucleated cell counts were estimated. TCRdb's copy holds only in-frame clones and misses some; the assay was immunoSEQ multiplex PCR. That table gives V, J and clone size, and the DNA gave D and trimming. Altogether 52,000 or so clones are present, 70% to 90% being singletons, with the ten largest covering about 29%. Trimming shortened V by 3 bases and J by 5 bases, and 10 bases separated the two germline ends. CDR1 and CDR2 (germline): MDHEN, SYDVKM. This CDR3 contains 13 residues. Sequencing was carried out using peripheral blood. J is TRBJ1-2 and V is TRBV28; TRBD1 is a possible D gene (5 bases). The sequence came from a human donor in a cohort sampled during active COVID-19. The CDR3 DNA sequence: TGTGCCAGCAGTTTGACAGTATCTTATGGCTACACCTTC. As protein: CASSLTVSYGYTF.